The rows below give T cell receptor beta chains drawn from one sample of a study of blood T cell repertoires in COVID-19. TCRdb's table, derived via immunoSEQ multiplex PCR, lists solely in-frame clones and lacks some. Of roughly 190,000 clones listed, more than 85% are singletons. The sample consisted of peripheral blood. Source of these receptors: a man in his thirties or forties with acute or convalescent COVID-19. The conserved cysteine and the conserved F or W are not part of the CDR3 here.

V gene	J gene	CDR3 protein
TRBV9	TRBJ2-1	ASSVRGGDSYNEQF
TRBV7-3	TRBJ2-1	ASSFGPRTGGGRSYNEQF
TRBV12-3/TRBV12-4	TRBJ1-2	ASSTDGFYGYT
TRBV2	TRBJ2-5	ASRVLGETQY
TRBV5-4	TRBJ2-7	ASSFRDPYEQY
TRBV28	TRBJ2-7	ASSFGGGLNYEQY
TRBV3-1/TRBV3-2	TRBJ2-1	ASSRGPADNEQF
TRBV7-9	TRBJ2-5	ASSPWTSGGPKETQY
TRBV11-2	TRBJ2-1	ASSSGRGEQF
TRBV4-1	TRBJ2-5	ASSQDVRGGAIGKTQY
TRBV4-2	TRBJ2-1	ASSKLAGGGGEQF
TRBV30	TRBJ1-6	AWVRDPYQPLH
TRBV12-3/TRBV12-4	TRBJ1-5	ASSPTPIQPQH
TRBV28	TRBJ1-1	ASSFPGTVNTEAF
TRBV2	TRBJ2-1	ASSGGKPSYNEQF
TRBV4-1	TRBJ2-3	ASSQDGGTGSTDTQY
TRBV19	TRBJ2-1	ASSPKRGGSYNEQF
TRBV28	TRBJ1-5	ASSLYGRGVSNQPQH
TRBV4-1	TRBJ2-7	ASSRLANNQHEQY
TRBV19	TRBJ1-5	ASSGDRVSQPQH
TRBV18	TRBJ1-5	ASSPHRDTVSNQPQH
TRBV6-6	TRBJ2-7	ASIEAVSSLYEQY
TRBV6-6	TRBJ1-6	ASSSVGGRGSPLH
TRBV6-6	TRBJ1-5	ASTQGKNQPQH
TRBV5-4	TRBJ2-6	ASSSAGAGANVLT
TRBV12-3/TRBV12-4	TRBJ2-7	ASSYGNTYEQY
TRBV20-1	TRBJ1-2	SAGPGKGYT
TRBV5-1	TRBJ2-2	ASSLGLAVTGELF
TRBV6-5	TRBJ2-7	ASTVSRTRRYEQY
TRBV5-4	TRBJ1-5	ASSPSGGLDQPQH
TRBV18	TRBJ1-1	ASSPGTWNLAF
TRBV10-3	TRBJ1-6	AISGTVNSPLH
TRBV19	TRBJ1-4	ASSMSATNEKLF
TRBV24-1	TRBJ2-7	ATSDRTGGKIYEQY
TRBV13	TRBJ1-3	ASSLGQGNTIY
TRBV7-9	TRBJ2-2	ASSFWTGGSNTGELF
TRBV3-1/TRBV3-2	TRBJ1-4	ASSHRGETSEKLF
TRBV11-1	TRBJ1-1	ASSLERQFTEAF
TRBV28	TRBJ2-2	ASAYRGRRAGELF
TRBV6-5	TRBJ1-5	ASRGGVSNQPQH
TRBV7-3	TRBJ2-1	ASSLMSGTSGGALNEQF
TRBV18	TRBJ1-2	ASSKTGDYGYT
TRBV24-1	TRBJ2-5	ATSDPSGRGKETQY
TRBV6-2/TRBV6-3	TRBJ1-5	ASSPGRVVVQNQPQH
TRBV28	TRBJ2-5	ASSYTGIGETQY
TRBV28	TRBJ1-2	ASRKPGTDGYT